Listed below are T cell receptor beta chains from one sample, sequenced in a study of blood T cell repertoires in COVID-19. TCRdb's copy holds only in-frame clones and misses some; the assay was immunoSEQ multiplex PCR. This sample has about 180,000 clones; around 76% occur once, and the top ten carry over 7.5%. Sequencing was done on a sample of peripheral blood. These receptors all come from a woman aged 70-85 years with acute or convalescent COVID-19. Both conserved end residues are part of each CDR3. A D gene is named only where the DNA matches it firmly. Clone sizes are given selectively: once, few, many, or a class where the clone is expanded.

J	size	D	V	DNA	CDR3
TRBJ2-7	-	TRBD1	TRBV7-9	TGTGCCAGCAGCCTCGAAGGGACCGGGACAGGGGCCTCCTACGAGCAGTACTTC	CASSLEGTGTGASYEQYF
TRBJ1-6	-	-	TRBV19	TGTGCCAGTAGTATCGGGCCAGGGAGGGGTTCACCCCTCCACTTT	CASSIGPGRGSPLHF
TRBJ1-5	-	-	TRBV28	TGTGCCAGCAGTACCTTGCTGGGGGAGGGTTACGCTCAGCCCCAGCATTTT	CASSTLLGEGYAQPQHF
TRBJ2-3	-	-	TRBV2	TGTGCCAGCAGTTTGACTAGTATGGATACGCAGTATTTT	CASSLTSMDTQYF
TRBJ2-7	-	-	TRBV3-1/TRBV3-2	TGTGCCAGCAGCCAAGTTCGCGGGGGCTGGGAGCAGTACTTC	CASSQVRGGWEQYF
TRBJ2-2	-	TRBD2	TRBV5-4	TGTGCCAGCAGCAGCGGGGCGTTAAACACCGGGGAGCTGTTTTTT	CASSSGALNTGELFF
TRBJ1-2	-	TRBD1	TRBV27	TGTGCCAGCAGGGACAGGGAAAGTAACTATGGCTACACCTTC	CASRDRESNYGYTF
TRBJ2-5	-	TRBD1	TRBV24-1	TGTGCCACGGGACAGGGGGAGACCCAGTACTTC	CATGQGETQYF
TRBJ2-1	-	TRBD2	TRBV4-1	TGCGCCAGCAGCCAAGTGGGGACTAGCGGGAGAGGGGTATTTGACAATGAGCAGTTCTTC	CASSQVGTSGRGVFDNEQFF
TRBJ1-5	-	-	TRBV7-9	TGTGCCAGCAGCTTAGAGAGCGGTAGCAATCAGCCCCAGCATTTT	CASSLESGSNQPQHF
TRBJ2-2	-	-	TRBV30	TGTGCCTGGAGTGGCCGCCTATGGGGGGAGCTGTTTTTT	CAWSGRLWGELFF
TRBJ1-5	-	-	TRBV7-5	TGTGCCAGAAGCTTAGGACAGGGGCCCCTCAATCAGCCCCAGCATTTT	CARSLGQGPLNQPQHF
TRBJ1-5	-	-	TRBV21-1	TGTGCCAGCAGCCCGGAAGGGACAGGGAAATATAGCAATCAGCCCCAGCATTTT	CASSPEGTGKYSNQPQHF
TRBJ1-1	few	-	TRBV10-3	TGTGCCATCAGAATTCAGGGAATGAACACTGAAGCTTTCTTT	CAIRIQGMNTEAFF
TRBJ2-5	-	TRBD2	TRBV5-5	TGTGCCAGCAGCTTGACACTAGCGGGAGGGGGAGAGACCCAGTACTTC	CASSLTLAGGGETQYF
TRBJ1-1	-	TRBD1	TRBV5-1	TGCGCCAGCAGCGGAACGGGACAGCCATTGAACACTGAAGCTTTCTTT	CASSGTGQPLNTEAFF
TRBJ1-1	-	TRBD1	TRBV5-1	TGCGCCAGCAGCTCTCCGGGACAGGGGGCTAGAAGCACTGAAGCTTTCTTT	CASSSPGQGARSTEAFF
TRBJ2-5	-	-	TRBV5-6	TGTGCCAGCAGCCCGGACAGCCAAGAGACCCAGTACTTC	CASSPDSQETQYF
TRBJ2-1	-	TRBD1	TRBV29-1	TGCAGCGCTTGGGACAGGGTAGATGAGCAGTTCTTC	CSAWDRVDEQFF
TRBJ1-5	-	-	TRBV20-1	TGCAGTGCTAGTCGAGGGCCCCTCAATCAGCCCCAGCATTTT	CSASRGPLNQPQHF
TRBJ1-6	-	TRBD1	TRBV30	TGTGCCTGGAGTCTTCGGACAGGGAGTCTCCTTCTAAGGGATAATTCACCCCTCCACTTT	CAWSLRTGSLLLRDNSPLHF
TRBJ1-5	few	-	TRBV19	TGTGCCAGTAGTATAAGTAAATCGCGCTATAGCAATCAGCCCCAGCATTTT	CASSISKSRYSNQPQHF
TRBJ1-4	-	-	TRBV5-6	TGTGCCAGCAGCATCCTTACGGACAACTCAAATGAAAAACTGTTTTTT	CASSILTDNSNEKLFF
TRBJ1-2	-	-	TRBV28	TGTGCCAGCAGTTTGCCCGGTAACTATGGCTACACCTTC	CASSLPGNYGYTF
TRBJ1-5	-	TRBD1	TRBV10-3	TGTGCCATCAGTGCAGACAGGGCCGTAGCTCAGCCCCAGCATTTT	CAISADRAVAQPQHF
TRBJ1-5	once	-	TRBV7-2	TGTGCCAGCAGCCGAGATGGCAATCAGCCCCAGCATTTT	CASSRDGNQPQHF
TRBJ2-7	-	-	TRBV19	TGTGCCAGTAGTTCCAACGACGGGTTAGTTTCCTACGAGCAGTACTTC	CASSSNDGLVSYEQYF